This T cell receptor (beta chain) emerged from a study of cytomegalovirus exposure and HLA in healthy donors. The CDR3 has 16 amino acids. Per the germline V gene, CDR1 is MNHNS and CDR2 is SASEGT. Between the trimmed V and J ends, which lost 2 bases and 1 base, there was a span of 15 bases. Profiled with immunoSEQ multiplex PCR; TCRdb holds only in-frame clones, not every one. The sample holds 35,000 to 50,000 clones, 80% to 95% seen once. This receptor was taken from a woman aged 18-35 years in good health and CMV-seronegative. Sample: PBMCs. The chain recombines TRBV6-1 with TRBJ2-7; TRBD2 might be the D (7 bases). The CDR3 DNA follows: TGTGCCAGCAGTGAAAGGGGGGGAGGGGAATCCTACGAGCAGTACTTC. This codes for CASSERGGGESYEQYF.